This T cell receptor (beta chain) was captured in a study of T cell repertoires in ileal Crohn's disease. Time point noted: inflamed ileum from the surgical specimen. Method: immunoSEQ multiplex PCR; TCRdb's copy keeps in-frame clones and lacks some. The repertoire holds some 16,000 clones, about 92% seen once, with about 7.1% in the top ten. Sequencing input: ileal tissue. The TCR sequence derives from an adult with Crohn's disease.

This CDR3 reads CASSLGSSGVSTDTQYF. CDR3 DNA: TGCGCCAGCAGCTTGGGGTCTAGCGGGGTTAGCACAGATACGCAGTATTTT. The chain joins TRBV5-1 to TRBJ2-3, with TRBD2 matching 9 bases. V was pared by 0 bases and J by 0 bases, with 5 bases of the junction left unmatched. Per germline, CDR1 SGHRS and CDR2 YFSETQ. The CDR3 has 17 amino acids.